These T cell receptor beta chains were read from a single sample in a study of blood T cell repertoires in COVID-19. TCRdb's copy holds only in-frame clones and misses some; the assay was immunoSEQ multiplex PCR. The sample shows hundreds of thousands of clones, 88% of them seen only once. Sequenced input: peripheral blood. These receptors all stem from a woman between 70 and 85 years old with COVID-19, enrolled during active disease. The CDR3 runs from the conserved cysteine through the conserved F or W. A D gene is named only where the DNA matches it firmly. Size is stated for part of the rows, as once, few or many counts, or as a class when the clone is expanded.

TRBJ1-1 | . | TRBV5-8 | . | CASSLSQNTEAFF | TGTGCCAGCAGCTTGTCCCAGAACACTGAAGCTTTCTTT
TRBJ2-7 | . | TRBV2 | . | CASSERGRDEQYF | TGTGCCAGCAGTGAGCGGGGTCGGGACGAGCAGTACTTC
TRBJ1-1 | . | TRBV19 | . | CASSPGGVDAEAFF | TGTGCCAGTAGTCCCGGGGGGGTTGACGCTGAAGCTTTCTTT
TRBJ1-2 | TRBD1 | TRBV3-1/TRBV3-2 | . | CASSRTGGSYGYTF | TGTGCCAGCAGCCGGACAGGGGGAAGCTATGGCTACACCTTC
TRBJ2-3 | . | TRBV7-3 | few | CASSRGTGSSTDTQYF | TGTGCCAGCAGCAGAGGGACTGGCTCGAGCACAGATACGCAGTATTTT
TRBJ2-1 | . | TRBV9 | . | CASSPRLGAEQFF | TGTGCCAGCAGCCCCCGGCTCGGAGCTGAGCAGTTCTTC
TRBJ1-1 | . | TRBV19 | . | CAVQTGGLDTEAFF | TGTGCCGTACAGACGGGGGGATTGGACACTGAAGCTTTCTTT
TRBJ2-3 | TRBD2 | TRBV5-6 | . | CASSWGTSGVTDTQYF | TGTGCCAGCAGCTGGGGGACTAGCGGGGTCACAGATACGCAGTATTTT
TRBJ2-3 | TRBD2 | TRBV24-1 | . | CATSDHGTSAQYF | TGTGCCACCAGTGATCATGGGACTAGCGCTCAGTATTTT
TRBJ2-3 | . | TRBV2 | . | CASSSTGTDTQYF | TGTGCCAGCAGTTCGACAGGCACAGATACGCAGTATTTT
TRBJ1-1 | . | TRBV30 | few | CAWSVQGRGTEAFF | TGTGCCTGGAGTGTACAGGGTAGAGGCACTGAAGCTTTCTTT
TRBJ1-1 | . | TRBV5-1 | . | CASSLRGGTEAFF | TGCGCCAGCAGCCTCAGGGGAGGGACTGAAGCTTTCTTT
TRBJ2-1 | . | TRBV7-3 | . | CASSFSGSSYNEQFF | TGTGCCAGCAGCTTTAGCGGCAGCTCCTACAATGAGCAGTTCTTC
TRBJ2-4 | . | TRBV5-1 | . | CASSLTLSGFGDIQYF | TGCGCCAGCAGCTTAACTCTTTCAGGGTTTGGGGACATTCAGTACTTC
TRBJ1-2 | . | TRBV27 | . | CASSLSLYPLGGYGYTF | TGTGCCAGCAGTTTATCTCTATATCCCCTGGGGGGCTATGGCTACACCTTC
TRBJ2-7 | TRBD2 | TRBV6-2/TRBV6-3 | . | CASSYSRTSSYEQYF | TGTGCCAGCAGTTACTCCCGGACTAGCTCCTACGAGCAGTACTTC
TRBJ2-7 | TRBD1 | TRBV7-2 | . | CASSRGDRERQNEQYF | TGTGCCAGCAGCCGTGGCGACAGGGAAAGACAGAACGAGCAGTACTTC
TRBJ1-2 | TRBD1 | TRBV19 | . | CASSMDLDRLEGYTF | TGTGCCAGTAGTATGGATCTGGACAGGCTGGAGGGCTACACCTTC
TRBJ2-7 | . | TRBV19 | . | CASSSSSYEQYF | TGTGCCAGTAGTAGCAGCTCCTACGAGCAGTACTTC
TRBJ1-5 | TRBD1 | TRBV24-1 | few | CATSVSGQGDQPQHF | TGTGCCACCAGTGTTTCTGGACAGGGAGATCAGCCCCAGCATTTT
TRBJ1-1 | TRBD1 | TRBV27 | . | CAAPRGRGTEAFF | TGTGCCGCCCCGAGGGGGCGCGGCACTGAAGCTTTCTTT
TRBJ1-3 | . | TRBV7-7 | once | CASSRGGSGNTIYF | TGTGCCAGCAGCCGGGGGGGCTCTGGAAACACCATATATTTT
TRBJ1-6 | TRBD1 | TRBV6-5 | . | CASSYAGGNSPLHF | TGTGCCAGCAGTTACGCAGGGGGCAATTCACCCCTCCACTTT
TRBJ1-5 | . | TRBV2 | . | CASSQWVGGNQPQHF | TGTGCCAGCAGCCAGTGGGTCGGGGGCAATCAGCCCCAGCATTTT
TRBJ2-3 | TRBD1 | TRBV7-9 | . | CASSTGQGVWGTDTQYF | TGTGCCAGCAGCACTGGACAGGGGGTTTGGGGCACAGATACGCAGTATTTT
TRBJ2-7 | TRBD1 | TRBV19 | once | CASSIDLWQGAPGDYEQYF | TGTGCCAGTAGTATAGATCTATGGCAGGGGGCGCCGGGGGACTACGAGCAGTACTTC
TRBJ1-3 | TRBD1 | TRBV30 | . | CAWTFKGQGRAFSGNTIYF | TGTGCCTGGACCTTCAAAGGACAGGGAAGGGCTTTCTCTGGAAACACCATATATTTT
TRBJ1-2 | . | TRBV5-6 | few | CASSLDRVGYGYTF | TGTGCCAGCAGCTTGGACAGGGTGGGGTATGGCTACACCTTC
TRBJ2-7 | TRBD1 | TRBV10-3 | . | CAVKVGQGPEQYF | TGTGCCGTCAAAGTGGGACAGGGCCCCGAGCAGTACTTC
TRBJ1-1 | . | TRBV30 | . | CAWSPGVGRAFF | TGTGCCTGGAGTCCAGGGGTCGGGCGGGCTTTCTTT
TRBJ1-1 | TRBD1 | TRBV9 | few | CASSSRDRNTEAFF | TGTGCCAGCAGCTCCCGGGACAGGAACACTGAAGCTTTCTTT
TRBJ2-7 | TRBD1 | TRBV28 | . | CASSLRQGGSYEQYF | TGTGCCAGCAGTTTACGACAGGGGGGAAGCTACGAGCAGTACTTC
TRBJ1-2 | TRBD1 | TRBV24-1 | . | CATSDTKDRGGDGYTF | TGTGCCACCAGTGATACAAAGGACAGGGGAGGTGATGGCTACACCTTC